These 13 T cell receptor beta chains came from one sample sequenced in a study of naive and memory T cell subsets. The study's findings and limits: Possibly reflecting memory cells re-expressing CD45RA, a few larger clonotypes occurred in naive repertoires, especially CD8.

An equimolar mix of two oligonucleotides served as the beta constant-region primer for TRBC1 and TRBC2. Four rounds of PCR amplified the ligated cDNA using nested alpha and beta constant-region primers plus SP2. One entry per CDR3 protein results from TCRdb running MiXCR on the UMI-ligation and nested PCR reads. There are 120,000 to 150,000 distinct CDR3 sequences in the sample; about a fifth occur only once, and roughly 0.6% lies in the top ten. These receptors have no identified antigens. Sequencing input: naive CD8+ T cells from blood. The receptors here all came from a human donor in good health.

This chain links TRBV28 with TRBJ2-7, with D tentatively TRBD1 (5 bases). In germline, CDR1 is MDHEN, CDR2 SYDVKM. This CDR3 has 14 residues. Trimming removed 2 bases from V and 2 bases from J, with 10 bases in between. This chain's CDR3 is CASSLGSGTYEQYF. CDR3 sequence (DNA): TGTGCCAGCAGTTTAGGGTCAGGGACCTACGAGCAGTACTTC.

There are a few counts of this clonotype. The V and J genes are TRBV5-6 and TRBJ2-2, with D tentatively TRBD1 (5 bases). CDR3 length: 15 amino acids. The germline V gene encodes CDR1 SGHDT and CDR2 YYEEEE. V was trimmed by 3 bases and J by 4 bases, leaving 13 bases between them. The CDR3 spells CASSWRYRTTGELFF. The DNA of the CDR3 is TGTGCCAGCAGCTGGAGATACAGGACCACCGGGGAGCTGTTTTTT.

This clonotype was found a few times. The chain combines TRBV9 with TRBJ2-1; possible D gene TRBD2, 7 bases. The V and J ends lost 0 bases and 2 bases respectively, with 9 bases between them. Germline CDR1 is SGDLS and CDR2 is YYNGEE. The CDR3 extends over 15 amino acids. CDR3 in DNA: TGTGCCAGCAGCGTAGTGGGGGGGCCCTACAATGAGCAGTTCTTC. Amino acids: CASSVVGGPYNEQFF.

The chain recombines TRBV4-3 with TRBJ1-1; TRBD1 is a possible D gene (6 bases). The CDR3 is 13 amino acids. The germline V and J ends were trimmed by 3 bases and 5 bases, with 10 bases remaining between them. Germline CDR1 LGHNA, CDR2 YSLEER. The DNA for the CDR3 is TGCGCCAGCAGCCATCACACAGGGACTGAAGCTTTCTTT. Protein sequence: CASSHHTGTEAFF.

This clonotype was recorded many times. The chain is built from TRBV5-4 and TRBJ2-7, with TRBD2 identical over 7 bases. The germline gives CDR1 SGHNT, CDR2 YYREEE (reference sequence). Unmatched junction bases numbered 11, after V lost 5 bases and J lost 3 bases. The CDR3 covers 15 residues. The CDR3 nucleotides read TGTGCCAGCAGACAATGGCCTAGCGGAGACTACGAGCAGTACTTC. Translating gives CASRQWPSGDYEQYF.

The genes are TRBV30 and TRBJ2-3; possibly TRBD2 for D (5 bases). The V end lost 0 bases, the J end lost 0 bases, and 10 bases lay between the germline ends. The CDR3 covers 15 residues. Per the germline V gene, CDR1 is GTSNPN and CDR2 is SVGIG (reference sequence). CDR3 region: CAWSVGGGSTDTQYF. CDR3 DNA sequence: TGTGCCTGGAGTGTAGGCGGCGGGAGCACAGATACGCAGTATTTT.

This clonotype was seen more than once but under ten times. CDR3 loop: CASSPQGTGANVLTF. DNA of the CDR3: TGTGCCAGCAGTCCACAGGGCACTGGGGCCAACGTCCTGACTTTC. V is TRBV12-3 or TRBV12-4 and J is TRBJ2-6; D is perhaps TRBD1 (6 bases). The CDR3 runs to 15 residues. V was pared by 5 bases and J by 2 bases, with 10 bases between.

This chain uses TRBV7-9 with TRBJ2-1, with D possibly being TRBD1 (5 bases). V was cut by 5 bases and J by 10 bases, with 12 bases left in between. This CDR3 has 12 amino acids. Germline assignment: CDR1 SEHNR and CDR2 FQNEAQ (reference sequence). In DNA form, the CDR3 reads TGTGCCAGCAGCCCGCAGGGTTGGGAGCAGTTCTTC. Translation: CASSPQGWEQFF.

The V call is TRBV20-1, the J call TRBJ2-7; D unresolved. Trimming took 0 bases from V and 0 from J, leaving 9 bases between them. CDR1 and CDR2 (germline): DFQATT, SNEGSKA (reference sequence). The CDR3 totals 14 residues. CDR3 bases: TGCAGTGCTAGAGATCCTGATAACTCCTACGAGCAGTACTTC. Its protein product is CSARDPDNSYEQYF.

The chain is built from TRBV6-6 and TRBJ2-1, with D maybe TRBD2 (6 bases). CDR3 length: 19 residues. With 6 bases removed from V and 1 base from J, the gap between germline ends came to 25 bases. Germline V CDR1 and CDR2: MNHNY, SVGAGI (reference sequence). The CDR3: CASSLGASATLLSYNEQFF. In DNA, the CDR3 is TGTGCCAGCAGCTTAGGGGCTAGCGCGACCCTCCTATCCTACAATGAGCAGTTCTTC.

This rearrangement joins TRBV27 to TRBJ2-2; D is ambiguous. Trimming cost V 3 bases and J 7 bases, with 12 bases left between them. Germline V gene sequence: CDR1 MNHEY, CDR2 SMNVEV (reference sequence). This CDR3 has 14 residues. CDR3 in amino acids: CASSFGYGGGELFF. The CDR3 nucleotides read TGTGCCAGCAGTTTCGGGTACGGCGGCGGGGAGCTGTTTTTT.

The chain has TRBV7-8 and TRBJ1-3; D might be TRBD1 (6 bases). The CDR3 is made up of 15 amino acids. The ends were cut back, 1 base at V and 4 bases at J, with 11 bases in the middle. Germline CDR1 is SGHVS and CDR2 is FQNEAQ. CDR3 protein: CASSLVGGLGNTIYF. The CDR3 DNA reads TGTGCCAGCAGCTTAGTTGGGGGCTTGGGAAACACCATATATTTT.

This clonotype has just a few counts. The chain couples TRBV28 to TRBJ2-7, with 8 bases that match TRBD1. This CDR3 contains 16 residues. Germline CDR1 and CDR2: MDHEN and SYDVKM. Trimming removed 4 bases from V and 3 bases from J; junction bases left unmatched: 11. The CDR3 is CASSSMVDRDLYEQYF. CDR3 coding DNA: TGTGCCAGCAGTTCCATGGTGGACAGGGACCTCTACGAGCAGTACTTC.